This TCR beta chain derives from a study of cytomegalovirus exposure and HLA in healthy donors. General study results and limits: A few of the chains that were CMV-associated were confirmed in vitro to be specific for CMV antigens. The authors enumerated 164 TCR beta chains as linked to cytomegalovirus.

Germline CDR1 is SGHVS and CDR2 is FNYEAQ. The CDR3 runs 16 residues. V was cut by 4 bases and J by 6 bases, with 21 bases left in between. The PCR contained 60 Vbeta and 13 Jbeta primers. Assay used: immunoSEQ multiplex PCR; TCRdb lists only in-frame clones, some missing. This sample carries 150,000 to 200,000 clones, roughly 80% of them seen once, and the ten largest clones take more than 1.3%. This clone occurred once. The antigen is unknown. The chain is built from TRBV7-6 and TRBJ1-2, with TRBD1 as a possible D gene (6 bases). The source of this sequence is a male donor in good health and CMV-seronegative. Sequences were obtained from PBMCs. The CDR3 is CASSSRGGRGAHGYTF. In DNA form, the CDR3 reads TGTGCCAGCAGCTCTCGAGGGGGTCGGGGGGCTCATGGCTACACCTTC.